This TCR beta chain was observed in a study of blood T cell repertoires in COVID-19. The overall study: Collection of acute and convalescent COVID-19 samples took place in the United States, Italy and Spain. PBMCs, B-cell-depleted T cells, or T cells were the source of the cDNA or gDNA that made up the material.

From germline, CDR1 is KGHSH and CDR2 LQKENI. The CDR3 is 13 residues long. V gave up 2 bases and J gave up 5 bases, with 6 bases separating them. Methods used by the authors: Counts of nucleated cells, estimated from reference gene primer amplification, were obtained. The method was immunoSEQ multiplex PCR; TCRdb's version includes in-frame clones alone and lacks a portion of them. V, J and clone size are taken as reported in that table, and D and trimming were inferred from the DNA itself. Seen here are about 53,000 clones, just over 85% observed once, and the top ten hold around 2.7%. Sequencing input: peripheral blood. The receptor comes from a man at least 80 years old with acute or convalescent COVID-19. The chain joins TRBV18 to TRBJ1-4; D remains unclear. The CDR3 DNA follows: TGTGCCAGCTCACCAGGGCTGAATGAAAAACTGTTTTTT. Its translation: CASSPGLNEKLFF.